The source of this TCR beta chain is a study of T cell responses to AZD1222 COVID-19 vaccine. Sequencing used immunoSEQ multiplex PCR; TCRdb keeps in-frame clones, though not all of them. The sample carries about 200,000 clones, about 95% recorded once. Study outcomes and limitations: Researchers report vaccine-associated CD4 TCRs spanning spike, with dominance at 160-218 and 743-854. Donors skewed white British and female; clonal diversity was possibly underestimated. Sampling captured repertoires only after the peak T cell response. Spike-specific TCR repertoires showed rising breadth and depth after two AZD1222 doses.

Points on this clone: Its antigen is unknown.

The CDR3 has 13 residues. V gave up 5 bases and J gave up 10 bases, with 12 bases separating them. The germline gives CDR1 MNHEY, CDR2 SVGAGI. The clonotype was recovered from an adult who received the MenACWY meningococcal vaccine as a control. Sequencing used peripheral blood, obtained 28 days after the second dose of the MenACWY control vaccine. The chain joins TRBV6-5 to TRBJ1-6; no reliable D call. The chain's CDR3 is CASSTTTGSPLHF. CDR3 nucleotide sequence: TGTGCCAGCAGTACGACGACCGGGTCACCCCTCCACTTT.